These T cell receptor beta chains were read from a single sample in a study of beta chain features in type 1 diabetes. Sequenced by immunoSEQ multiplex PCR; TCRdb stores in-frame clones only, minus some. Among hundreds of thousands of clones, about 10% were seen once, and the ten largest hold under 0.045%. Sequencing was carried out using naive CD4+ T cells from blood. The receptor source for this set is a woman between 18 and 30 years old in good health. Each CDR3 is given with its conserved first and last residue. The D gene is left open where the match is weak. Rows may omit the clone size; those that give it use once, few, many or a size class.

d_call: .
clone_size: .
v_call: TRBV19
j_call: TRBJ1-5
cdr3_nt: TGTGCCAGTAGTCCCCTACAGGGTCGTGGCAATCAGCCCCAGCATTTT
cdr3_aa: CASSPLQGRGNQPQHF

d_call: TRBD2
clone_size: few
v_call: TRBV5-1
j_call: TRBJ2-3
cdr3_nt: TGCGCCACCGCCCGACTAGCGGGACAAGATACGCAGTATTTT
cdr3_aa: CATARLAGQDTQYF

d_call: TRBD2
clone_size: .
v_call: TRBV11-1
j_call: TRBJ2-5
cdr3_nt: TGTGCCAGCAGCTTTTCTAGCGGGGGAGCCTTTCAAGAGACCCAGTACTTC
cdr3_aa: CASSFSSGGAFQETQYF

d_call: TRBD1
clone_size: .
v_call: TRBV23-1
j_call: TRBJ1-1
cdr3_nt: TGCGCCAGCAGTCAATCGTCGACAGGGAGGAACACTGAAGCTTTCTTT
cdr3_aa: CASSQSSTGRNTEAFF

d_call: .
clone_size: .
v_call: TRBV20-1
j_call: TRBJ2-7
cdr3_nt: TGCAGTGCCCCCGTCCAGAACGAGCAGTACTTC
cdr3_aa: CSAPVQNEQYF

d_call: .
clone_size: few
v_call: TRBV2
j_call: TRBJ1-5
cdr3_nt: TGTGCCAGCAGTTTCTCGGGAGGGTATGACAATCAGCCCCAGCATTTT
cdr3_aa: CASSFSGGYDNQPQHF

d_call: .
clone_size: few
v_call: TRBV5-1
j_call: TRBJ2-1
cdr3_nt: TGCGCCAGCAGCGTCGGAGGGAGCAATGAGCAGTTCTTC
cdr3_aa: CASSVGGSNEQFF

d_call: .
clone_size: few
v_call: TRBV30
j_call: TRBJ1-5
cdr3_nt: TGTGCCTGGAGTAGACCAGGGGCACCAAAGGGGCCCCAGCATTTT
cdr3_aa: CAWSRPGAPKGPQHF

d_call: TRBD1
clone_size: few
v_call: TRBV12-5
j_call: TRBJ1-2
cdr3_nt: TGTGCTAGTGGAAAGACAGGGGTGCCCACCTATGGCTACACCTTC
cdr3_aa: CASGKTGVPTYGYTF

d_call: TRBD1
clone_size: .
v_call: TRBV25-1
j_call: TRBJ1-1
cdr3_nt: TGTGCCAGCAGGGGACAGGGATGGAACACTGAAGCTTTCTTT
cdr3_aa: CASRGQGWNTEAFF

d_call: .
clone_size: .
v_call: TRBV5-4
j_call: TRBJ2-7
cdr3_nt: TGTGCCAGCAGCTTTTTCTCCCTGGAAAGGAGGGAGCAGTACTTC
cdr3_aa: CASSFFSLERREQYF

d_call: .
clone_size: few
v_call: TRBV30
j_call: TRBJ1-1
cdr3_nt: TGTGCCTGGAGGACAGTGAACACTGAAGCTTTCTTT
cdr3_aa: CAWRTVNTEAFF

d_call: .
clone_size: .
v_call: TRBV9
j_call: TRBJ1-1
cdr3_nt: TGTGCCAGCAGCCCCCGCGGCGTCATAGCGAACACTGAAGCTTTCTTT
cdr3_aa: CASSPRGVIANTEAFF

d_call: TRBD1
clone_size: .
v_call: TRBV5-1
j_call: TRBJ2-5
cdr3_nt: TGCGCCAGCAGCCCGGACAGGGGTGAGACCCAGTACTTC
cdr3_aa: CASSPDRGETQYF

d_call: .
clone_size: many
v_call: TRBV19
j_call: TRBJ2-7
cdr3_nt: TGTGCCAGTAGTATGTCGCCTAACGAGCAGTACTTC
cdr3_aa: CASSMSPNEQYF

d_call: TRBD2
clone_size: few
v_call: TRBV11-2
j_call: TRBJ2-1
cdr3_nt: TGTGCCAGCAGCTTAAACGGCGGGGGGGGCGAGCAGTTCTTC
cdr3_aa: CASSLNGGGGEQFF

d_call: TRBD1
clone_size: .
v_call: TRBV9
j_call: TRBJ1-2
cdr3_nt: TGTGCCAGCAGCACGCGACAGGGGCCTAACTATGGCTACACCTTC
cdr3_aa: CASSTRQGPNYGYTF

d_call: .
clone_size: few
v_call: TRBV14
j_call: TRBJ2-1
cdr3_nt: TGTGCCAGCAGCCAGCGGACTAATATCTACAATGAGCAGTTCTTC
cdr3_aa: CASSQRTNIYNEQFF

d_call: .
clone_size: .
v_call: TRBV6-6
j_call: TRBJ2-3
cdr3_nt: TGTGCCAGCAGTTACTCGCTATTCACAGATACGCAGTATTTT
cdr3_aa: CASSYSLFTDTQYF

d_call: .
clone_size: .
v_call: TRBV5-4
j_call: TRBJ2-2
cdr3_nt: TGTGCCAGCAGCTTGGCACAGTCCTTTCTGAACACCGGGGAGCTGTTTTTT
cdr3_aa: CASSLAQSFLNTGELFF

d_call: .
clone_size: .
v_call: TRBV5-1
j_call: TRBJ2-3
cdr3_nt: TGCGCCAGCAGCTACTACACAGATACGCAGTATTTT
cdr3_aa: CASSYYTDTQYF

d_call: .
clone_size: .
v_call: TRBV10-3
j_call: TRBJ2-7
cdr3_nt: TGTGCCATCAGTGAAGGACTCGAGCAGTACTTC
cdr3_aa: CAISEGLEQYF

d_call: .
clone_size: few
v_call: TRBV19
j_call: TRBJ2-1
cdr3_nt: TGTGCCAGTAGTATACCGGGGAGAGATCATGAGCAGTTCTTC
cdr3_aa: CASSIPGRDHEQFF

d_call: TRBD2
clone_size: few
v_call: TRBV4-2
j_call: TRBJ2-2
cdr3_nt: TGTGCCAGCAGCGGGGGGGGAGTAAGCACCGGGGAGCTGTTTTTT
cdr3_aa: CASSGGGVSTGELFF

d_call: .
clone_size: many
v_call: TRBV29-1
j_call: TRBJ2-1
cdr3_nt: TGCAGCGTTGGACTCAATGAGCAGTTCTTC
cdr3_aa: CSVGLNEQFF

d_call: .
clone_size: .
v_call: TRBV9
j_call: TRBJ1-1
cdr3_nt: TGTGCCAGCAGCGTAGCTGGGGCAGGGGACACTGAAGCTTTCTTT
cdr3_aa: CASSVAGAGDTEAFF

d_call: .
clone_size: .
v_call: TRBV5-6
j_call: TRBJ2-1
cdr3_nt: TGTGCCAGCAGCTTAGGACTACTTAGCTCCTACAATGAGCAGTTCTTC
cdr3_aa: CASSLGLLSSYNEQFF

d_call: .
clone_size: .
v_call: TRBV5-5
j_call: TRBJ1-2
cdr3_nt: TGTGCCAGCACCTTGGGGACTGAATATGGCTACACCTTC
cdr3_aa: CASTLGTEYGYTF

d_call: TRBD1
clone_size: many
v_call: TRBV23-1
j_call: TRBJ2-1
cdr3_nt: TGCGCCAGCATCGGACAGGGTGGCAACAATGAGCAGTTCTTC
cdr3_aa: CASIGQGGNNEQFF

d_call: .
clone_size: few
v_call: TRBV30
j_call: TRBJ1-2
cdr3_nt: TGTGCCTGGAGTCTAGAGAGATACACCTTC
cdr3_aa: CAWSLERYTF

d_call: .
clone_size: few
v_call: TRBV27
j_call: TRBJ1-1
cdr3_nt: TGTGCCAGCAGTTATAACAGACCTAACACTGAAGCTTTCTTT
cdr3_aa: CASSYNRPNTEAFF

d_call: .
clone_size: few
v_call: TRBV13
j_call: TRBJ1-2
cdr3_nt: TGTGCCAGCAGCCCCTACCGGCAGGATGGCTATGGCTACACCTTC
cdr3_aa: CASSPYRQDGYGYTF

d_call: TRBD1
clone_size: few
v_call: TRBV4-1
j_call: TRBJ1-5
cdr3_nt: TGCGCCAGCAGCTCAACCGAGGGACAGAACTTTTATAGCAATCAGCCCCAGCATTTT
cdr3_aa: CASSSTEGQNFYSNQPQHF